This passage covers 2 T cell receptor beta chains from one sample sequenced in a study of graft-versus-host responses after intestinal transplantation (dated by TCRdb to about 2021). These receptors are not linked to any known antigen. The method was the immunoSEQ multiplex PCR assay. TCRdb took this table from immuneACCESS and kept in-frame rearrangements with V and J called. Such tables lack part of the clones; where checked against another copy, unresolved V genes explain under half of the gap, and the rest is unexplained. This sample holds 60,000 to 80,000 clones; roughly 91% were observed only once. Of the sample, approximately 1.3% falls within the top ten clones. In the paper's terms, the time point label means: cells obtained before transplantation from donor or recipient. The sample consisted of unstimulated CD8+ T cells sorted from spleen or lymph node cells, taken before intestinal transplant. The receptors come from a human donor who received an intestinal transplant.

The rearrangement links TRBV13 to TRBJ2-7; 7 bases map to TRBD1. CDR1 and CDR2 (germline): PRHDT, FYEKMQ (reference sequence). CDR3 length: 13 residues. V dropped 4 bases and J dropped 2; count of bases not matched to a gene: 2. The CDR3 sequence: CASSSGTAYEQYF. The CDR3 nucleotides read TGTGCCAGCAGCTCCGGGACAGCCTACGAGCAGTACTTC.

This chain links TRBV4-1 with TRBJ1-2, with D maybe TRBD1 (5 bases). Germline values: CDR1 MGHRA, CDR2 YSYEKL. Trimming removed 4 bases at V and 5 bases at J, with 17 bases between. This CDR3 is 15 amino acids long. For the CDR3, the DNA is TGCGCCAGCAGCCCCGACAAAGGGGTAGGATATGGCTACACCTTC. Its translation is CASSPDKGVGYGYTF.